These 23 T cell receptor beta chains share one sample of origin, sequenced in a study of T cell responses to AZD1222 COVID-19 vaccine. The assay was immunoSEQ multiplex PCR, and TCRdb's table has in-frame clones only and misses some. This sample yields about 120,000 clones, of which approximately 94% are seen a single time; 5% belongs to the top ten. Here the sequenced sample was peripheral blood, taken 28 days after the second AZD1222 dose. These receptor sequences come from an adult who received the AZD1222 COVID-19 vaccine.

The rearrangement uses TRBV7-2 and TRBJ1-2; TRBD1 might be the D (6 bases). The CDR3 contains 13 residues. Per the germline V gene, CDR1 is SGHTA and CDR2 is FQGNSA. The V and J ends lost 1 base and 7 bases respectively, with 10 bases between them. The CDR3 loop is CASSLDRVVGYTF. CDR3 coding DNA: TGTGCCAGCAGCTTAGACAGGGTGGTTGGCTACACCTTC.

The chain's CDR3 is CASSRAGGNSPLHF. DNA of the CDR3: TGTGCCAGCAGCCGGGCTGGAGGTAATTCACCCCTCCACTTT. This chain links TRBV5-4 with TRBJ1-6; D is unclear. The CDR3 contains 14 residues. V was clipped by 4 bases and J by 6 bases, with 11 bases between them. The germline V gene encodes CDR1 SGHNT and CDR2 YYREEE (reference sequence).

The chain uses TRBV6-5 and TRBJ1-2; unclear D gene. Trimming cost V 8 bases and J 3 bases, with 19 bases left between them. The CDR3 is 15 amino acids. Per the germline V gene, CDR1 is MNHEY and CDR2 is SVGAGI. CDR3 bases: TGTGCCAGCGGTCTCGGGGTTACTGGCCACTATGGCTACACCTTC. Residues: CASGLGVTGHYGYTF.

The V gene is TRBV6-7, the J gene TRBJ1-2; 9 nucleotides match TRBD1. TRBV6-7 is noted as an ORF with a role that remains uncertain. This CDR3 has 14 residues. V shed 4 bases and J 8 bases; nucleotides not matched to a gene: 8. CDR3 region: CASSFRDRAHGYTF. The CDR3 DNA sequence: TGTGCCAGCAGTTTCCGGGACAGGGCTCACGGCTACACCTTC.

This clone has only a few counts. The V gene is TRBV6-5, the J gene TRBJ2-3; tentatively, D is TRBD2 (7 bases). The CDR3 is 14 residues long. V lost 8 bases and J 4 bases, leaving 16 bases between the germline ends. Germline loops: CDR1 MNHEY, CDR2 SVGAGI. CDR3 sequence reads: CASGLGGAADTQYF. The CDR3 coding sequence is TGTGCCAGCGGACTGGGGGGGGCGGCAGATACGCAGTATTTT.

This rearrangement joins TRBV4-3 to TRBJ2-7, with D perhaps assigned TRBD1 or TRBD2 (6 bases each). The CDR3 length is 15 residues. In germline, CDR1 is LGHNA, CDR2 YSLEER. The V and J ends lost 0 bases and 4 bases respectively, with 13 bases between them. CDR3 in DNA: TGCGCCAGCAGCCAAGAGCAAGGGGGGAGGTACGAGCAGTACTTC. It is translated as CASSQEQGGRYEQYF.

The gene calls are TRBV19 and TRBJ1-2, with D maybe TRBD1 (6 bases). Germline CDR1 LNHDA, CDR2 SQIVND (reference sequence). The CDR3 contains 13 residues. The V and J ends lost 4 bases and 5 bases respectively, with 11 bases between them. The CDR3 protein is CASSTGGHYGYTF. The CDR3, as DNA: TGTGCCAGTAGTACTGGGGGGCATTATGGCTACACCTTC.

The chain joins TRBV10-3 to TRBJ1-1; D unclear. CDR3 size: 13 residues. V lost 10 bases and J 1 base, leaving 13 bases between the germline ends. CDR1 and CDR2 from the germline V gene are ENHRY and SYGVKD. The CDR3 bases are TGTGCCACCCGAGGACTTCCGAACACTGAAGCTTTCTTT. Protein sequence: CATRGLPNTEAFF.

This sequence joins TRBV9 and TRBJ1-2, with 7 bases fitting TRBD1. This CDR3 comprises 12 residues. Germline trimming cut 6 bases from V and 6 bases from J; bases unmatched to any gene: 5. Germline V lookup: CDR1 SGDLS, CDR2 YYNGEE. DNA of the CDR3: TGTGCCAGCAAAGACAGGGTTGATGGCTACACCTTC. This codes for CASKDRVDGYTF.

The gene calls are TRBV4-1 and TRBJ2-1; 12 bases match TRBD2. J was trimmed by 7 bases and V by 0 bases; bases with no gene match: 4. Looked up from germline, CDR1 is MGHRA and CDR2 is YSYEKL. The length of the CDR3 is 16 residues. The CDR3 region is CASSQELAGGGNEQFF. The CDR3, as DNA: TGCGCCAGCAGCCAAGAACTAGCGGGGGGAGGGAATGAGCAGTTCTTC.

In DNA form, the CDR3 reads TGTGCCAGTAGTCCCCTCTGGGTTACAGGGGGACCTTATTCGAACACTGAAGCTTTCTTT. Translation: CASSPLWVTGGPYSNTEAFF. This rearrangement joins TRBV19 to TRBJ1-1, with 8 bases that match TRBD1. V shed 5 bases and J 1 base; nucleotides not matched to a gene: 21. The V gene's germline CDR1 is LNHDA and CDR2 SQIVND (reference sequence). This CDR3 comprises 20 residues.

The chain couples TRBV19 to TRBJ2-1; D remains ambiguous. Germline assignment: CDR1 LNHDA and CDR2 SQIVND (reference sequence). The V and J ends lost 5 bases and 3 bases respectively, with 8 bases between them. The CDR3 length is 13 residues. The CDR3 spells CASSLGNYNEQFF. DNA of the CDR3: TGTGCCAGTAGTCTAGGCAACTACAATGAGCAGTTCTTC.

The chain carries TRBV6-6 and TRBJ1-1; a possible D gene is TRBD1 (6 bases). Trimming took off 2 bases at V and 2 bases at J, with 15 bases between the two ends. The germline CDR1 and CDR2 sequences are MNHNY and SVGAGI (reference sequence). This CDR3 region has 16 residues. The CDR3 nucleotides are TGTGCCAGCAGTTACACCCCCGGGGGCGTAAACACTGAAGCTTTCTTT. Translation gives CASSYTPGGVNTEAFF.

The chain joins TRBV5-1 to TRBJ2-1; D possibly uses TRBD1 or TRBD2 (5 bases each). Germline V gene sequence: CDR1 SGHRS, CDR2 YFSETQ. Deletions cut 4 bases from V and 0 bases from J, with 14 bases between. The CDR3 runs 16 residues. The CDR3 is CASSTDPGASYNEQFF. DNA for the CDR3: TGCGCCAGCAGCACCGATCCCGGGGCCTCCTACAATGAGCAGTTCTTC.

The CDR3 region has the DNA TGCGCCAGCAGCGCAGGCGGCACTGAAGCTTTCTTT. It translates to CASSAGGTEAFF. V and J are TRBV5-1 and TRBJ1-1, with D unclear. The CDR3 contains 12 residues. The germline V gene has CDR1 SGHRS and CDR2 YFSETQ. V was cut by 4 bases and J by 4 bases, with 8 bases left in between.

The CDR3 region has the DNA TGTGCCAGCAGCTTAGGCCCAGGTTTACAACAAGAGACCCAGTACTTC. Protein sequence: CASSLGPGLQQETQYF. This chain joins TRBV7-2 and TRBJ2-5; D not certain. CDR3 length: 16 residues. Trimming cost V 1 base and J 2 bases, with 14 bases left between them. Looked up from germline, CDR1 is SGHTA and CDR2 is FQGNSA.

This sequence joins TRBV10-3 and TRBJ2-1; the D is unclear. CDR3 length equals 18 residues. Germline V gene lookup returns CDR1 ENHRY and CDR2 SYGVKD. The germline V and J ends were trimmed by 0 bases and 5 bases, with 20 bases remaining between them. The CDR3 DNA follows: TGTGCCATCAGTGAGTCTCCTTCTGGGGTGCTCAGGAACAATGAGCAGTTCTTC. It is translated as CAISESPSGVLRNNEQFF.

This clone was observed a handful of times. The chain is built from TRBV19 and TRBJ1-5, with no clear D. Germline CDR1 LNHDA, CDR2 SQIVND (reference sequence). This CDR3 has 15 residues. V was clipped by 3 bases and J by 4 bases, with 13 bases between them. The CDR3: CASSMTGPVNQPQHF. The CDR3, as DNA: TGTGCCAGTAGTATGACTGGGCCGGTAAATCAGCCCCAGCATTTT.

V is TRBV19 and J is TRBJ1-5; the match to TRBD1 covers 9 bases. The CDR3 is 12 residues long. With 7 bases clipped from V and 8 bases from J, the junction kept 3 bases outside the gene matches. From germline, CDR1 is LNHDA and CDR2 SQIVND (reference sequence). CDR3 residues: CASTDRGEPQHF. CDR3 DNA sequence: TGTGCCAGTACGGACAGGGGAGAGCCCCAGCATTTT.

The V and J genes are TRBV19 and TRBJ2-5; perhaps TRBD1 as D (6 bases). The ends were cut back, 0 bases at V and 4 bases at J, with 15 bases in the middle. CDR1 and CDR2 (germline): LNHDA, SQIVND (reference sequence). The CDR3 covers 16 residues. DNA of the CDR3: TGTGCCAGTAGTATAGATCTATCACAGGGCATAGAGACCCAGTACTTC. Amino acids: CASSIDLSQGIETQYF.

The gene calls are TRBV5-1 and TRBJ2-7; D unclear. This CDR3 spans 13 amino acids. Trimming removed 0 bases from V and 5 bases from J, with 9 bases in between. The V gene's germline CDR1 is SGHRS and CDR2 YFSETQ. CDR3 in DNA: TGCGCCAGCAGCTTGGCGGGTCCTAACGAGCAGTACTTC. It is translated as CASSLAGPNEQYF.

J is TRBJ1-2 and V is TRBV12-3 or TRBV12-4; maybe TRBD1 (5 bases). This CDR3 region has 13 residues. V was trimmed by 3 bases and J by 6 bases, leaving 11 bases between them. CDR3 in DNA: TGTGCCAGCAGTTTGGCCATGGGGCATGGCTACACCTTC. It translates to CASSLAMGHGYTF.

This sequence joins TRBV13 and TRBJ2-5, with D perhaps assigned TRBD1 or TRBD2 (6 bases each). Trimming removed 2 bases from V and 5 bases from J, with 12 bases in between. Germline V lookup: CDR1 PRHDT, CDR2 FYEKMQ (reference sequence). CDR3 length: 14 residues. Here the CDR3 reads CASSLKGGRETQYF. In DNA form, the CDR3 reads TGTGCCAGCAGCTTAAAGGGGGGAAGGGAGACCCAGTACTTC.